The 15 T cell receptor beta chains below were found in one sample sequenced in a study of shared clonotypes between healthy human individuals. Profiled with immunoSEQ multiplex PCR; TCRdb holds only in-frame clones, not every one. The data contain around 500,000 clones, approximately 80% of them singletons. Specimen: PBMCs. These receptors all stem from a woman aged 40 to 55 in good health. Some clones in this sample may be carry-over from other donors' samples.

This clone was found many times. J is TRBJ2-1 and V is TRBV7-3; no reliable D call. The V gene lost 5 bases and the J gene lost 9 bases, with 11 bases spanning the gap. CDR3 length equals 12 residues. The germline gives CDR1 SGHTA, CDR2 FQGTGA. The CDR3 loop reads CASSPASSEQFF. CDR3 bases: TGTGCCAGCAGCCCCGCTAGTTCTGAGCAGTTCTTC. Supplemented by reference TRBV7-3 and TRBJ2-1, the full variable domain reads GAGVSQTPSNKVTEKGKYVELRCDPISGHTALYWYRQSLGQGPEFLIYFQGTGAADDSGLPNDRFFAVRPEGSVSTLKIQRTERGDSAVYLCASSPASSEQFFGPGTRLTVL.

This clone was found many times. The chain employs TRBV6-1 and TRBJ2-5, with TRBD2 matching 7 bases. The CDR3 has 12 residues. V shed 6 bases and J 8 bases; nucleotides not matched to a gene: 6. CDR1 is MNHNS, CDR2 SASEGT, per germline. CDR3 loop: CASRAGLSTQYF. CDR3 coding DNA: TGTGCCAGCAGAGCGGGACTGTCCACCCAGTACTTC.

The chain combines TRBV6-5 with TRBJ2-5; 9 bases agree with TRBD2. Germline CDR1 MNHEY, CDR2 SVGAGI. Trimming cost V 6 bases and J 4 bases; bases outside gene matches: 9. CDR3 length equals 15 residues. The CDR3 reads CASRVLLAGSETQYF. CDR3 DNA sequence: TGTGCCAGCAGGGTCCTCCTAGCGGGATCAGAGACCCAGTACTTC.

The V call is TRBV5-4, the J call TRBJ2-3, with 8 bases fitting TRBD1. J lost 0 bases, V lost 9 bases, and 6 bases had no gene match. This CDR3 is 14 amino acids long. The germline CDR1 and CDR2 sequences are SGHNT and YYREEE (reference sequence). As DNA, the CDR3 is TGTGCCACCCTCGACAGGGGCAGCACAGATACGCAGTATTTT. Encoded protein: CATLDRGSTDTQYF.

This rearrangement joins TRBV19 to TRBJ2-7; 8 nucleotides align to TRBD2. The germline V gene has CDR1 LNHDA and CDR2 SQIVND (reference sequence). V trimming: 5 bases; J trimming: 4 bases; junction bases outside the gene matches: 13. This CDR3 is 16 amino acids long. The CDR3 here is CASSPGSTSGLYEQYF. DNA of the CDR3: TGTGCCAGTAGTCCTGGCTCCACTAGCGGATTATACGAGCAGTACTTC.

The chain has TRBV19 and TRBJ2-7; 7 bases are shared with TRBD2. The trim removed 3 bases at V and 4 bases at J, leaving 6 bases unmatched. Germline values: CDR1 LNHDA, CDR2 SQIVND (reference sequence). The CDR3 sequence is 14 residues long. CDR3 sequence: CASSMGGRQYEQYF. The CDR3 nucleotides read TGTGCCAGTAGTATGGGCGGGAGACAATACGAGCAGTACTTC.

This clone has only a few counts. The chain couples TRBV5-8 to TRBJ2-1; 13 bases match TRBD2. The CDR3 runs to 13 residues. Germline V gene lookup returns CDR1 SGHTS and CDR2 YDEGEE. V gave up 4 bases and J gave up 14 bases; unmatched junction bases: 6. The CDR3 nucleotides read TGTGCCAGCAGCGCTGGACTAGCGGGAGAAGAGTTCTTC. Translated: CASSAGLAGEEFF.

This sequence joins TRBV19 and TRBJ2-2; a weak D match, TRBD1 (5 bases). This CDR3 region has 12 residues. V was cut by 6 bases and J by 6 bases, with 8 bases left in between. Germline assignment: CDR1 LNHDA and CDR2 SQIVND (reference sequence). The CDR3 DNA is TGTGCCAGTAGGGGGCCTGCCGGGGAGCTGTTTTTT. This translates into CASRGPAGELFF.

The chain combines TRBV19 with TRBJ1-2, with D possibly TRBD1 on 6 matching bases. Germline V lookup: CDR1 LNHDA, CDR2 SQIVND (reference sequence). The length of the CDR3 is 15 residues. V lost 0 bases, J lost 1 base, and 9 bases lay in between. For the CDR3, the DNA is TGTGCCAGTAGTATAGACGGGACACATAACTATGGCTACACCTTC. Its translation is CASSIDGTHNYGYTF.

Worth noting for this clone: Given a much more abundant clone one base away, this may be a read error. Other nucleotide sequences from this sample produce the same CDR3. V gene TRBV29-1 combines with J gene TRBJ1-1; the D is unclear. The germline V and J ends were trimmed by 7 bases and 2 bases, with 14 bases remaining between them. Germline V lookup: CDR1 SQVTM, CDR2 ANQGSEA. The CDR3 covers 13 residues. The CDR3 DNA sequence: TGCAGCGGTAGGCTCCGGGGAAACACTGAAGCTTTCTTT. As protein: CSGRLRGNTEAFF.

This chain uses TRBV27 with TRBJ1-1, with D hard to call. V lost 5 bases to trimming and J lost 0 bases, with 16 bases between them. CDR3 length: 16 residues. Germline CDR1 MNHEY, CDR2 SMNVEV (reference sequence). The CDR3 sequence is CASSPANTEVNTEAFF. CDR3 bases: TGTGCCAGCAGTCCCGCGAACACGGAGGTGAACACTGAAGCTTTCTTT.

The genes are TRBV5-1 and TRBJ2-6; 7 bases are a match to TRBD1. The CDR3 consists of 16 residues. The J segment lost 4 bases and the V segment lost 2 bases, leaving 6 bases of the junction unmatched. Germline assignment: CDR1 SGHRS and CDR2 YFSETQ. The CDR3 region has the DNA TGCGCCAGCAGCTTACGACAGGGTTTGGGGGCCAACGTCCTGACTTTC. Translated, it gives CASSLRQGLGANVLTF. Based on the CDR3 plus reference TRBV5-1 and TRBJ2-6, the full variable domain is KAGVTQTPRYLIKTRGQQVTLSCSPISGHRSVSWYQQTPGQGLQFLFEYFSETQRNKGNFPGRFSGRQFSNSRSEMNVSTLELGDSALYLCASSLRQGLGANVLTFGAGSRLTVL.

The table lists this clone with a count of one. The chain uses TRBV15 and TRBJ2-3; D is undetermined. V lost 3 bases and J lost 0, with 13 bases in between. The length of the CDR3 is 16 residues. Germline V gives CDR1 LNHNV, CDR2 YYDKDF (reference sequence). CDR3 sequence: CATSRRTVSSTDTQYF. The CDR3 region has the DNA TGTGCCACCAGCAGGCGTACCGTATCTAGCACAGATACGCAGTATTTT.

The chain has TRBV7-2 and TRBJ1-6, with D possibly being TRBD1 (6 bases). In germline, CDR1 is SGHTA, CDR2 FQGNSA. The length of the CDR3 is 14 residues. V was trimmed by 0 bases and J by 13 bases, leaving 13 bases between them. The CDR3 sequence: CASSLARGEGPLHF. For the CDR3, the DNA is TGTGCCAGCAGCTTAGCCAGGGGAGAAGGGCCCCTCCACTTT.

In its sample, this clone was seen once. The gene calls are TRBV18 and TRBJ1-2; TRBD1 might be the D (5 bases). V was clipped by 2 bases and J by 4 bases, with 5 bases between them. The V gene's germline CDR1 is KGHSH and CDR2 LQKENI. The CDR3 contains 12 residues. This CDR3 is CASSPGAYGYTF. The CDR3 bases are TGTGCCAGCTCACCAGGGGCCTATGGCTACACCTTC.